A single sample is the source of the 3 T cell receptor beta chains below, sequenced in a study of shared clonotypes between healthy human individuals. Profiled with immunoSEQ multiplex PCR; TCRdb holds only in-frame clones, not every one. The sample includes hundreds of thousands of clones, roughly 70% of them seen just once. The sequencing sample was made of memory CD4+ T cells sorted from blood. Regarding subset: CD45RA-negative fraction. The source of these receptors is a woman under 40 in good health.

V and J are TRBV5-1 and TRBJ2-6, with 11 bases fitting TRBD1. Germline V gives CDR1 SGHRS, CDR2 YFSETQ. The junction had 9 bases not matched to a gene; V was cut back by 4 bases and J by 0 bases. The CDR3 runs to 19 residues. The CDR3 sequence is CASSPWGGQGVSGANVLTF. CDR3 coding DNA: TGCGCCAGCAGCCCCTGGGGGGGACAGGGGGTCTCTGGGGCCAACGTCCTGACTTTC.

The rearrangement uses TRBV6-5 and TRBJ1-1; 7 bases fit TRBD1. Trimming cost V 5 bases and J 1 base; bases outside gene matches: 7. The CDR3 is made up of 15 amino acids. Germline assignment: CDR1 MNHEY and CDR2 SVGAGI. The CDR3 here is CASSPPTGRNTEAFF. CDR3 nucleotide sequence: TGTGCCAGCAGTCCCCCGACAGGGCGGAACACTGAAGCTTTCTTT.

The chain combines TRBV7-8 with TRBJ1-4; D not certain. Germline-derived CDR1 and CDR2 are SGHVS and FQNEAQ. The germline V and J ends were trimmed by 1 base and 8 bases, with 11 bases remaining between them. This CDR3 is 14 amino acids long. CDR3 region: CASSLGRIGEKLFF. CDR3 DNA: TGTGCCAGCAGCTTAGGGCGGATCGGAGAAAAACTGTTTTTT.